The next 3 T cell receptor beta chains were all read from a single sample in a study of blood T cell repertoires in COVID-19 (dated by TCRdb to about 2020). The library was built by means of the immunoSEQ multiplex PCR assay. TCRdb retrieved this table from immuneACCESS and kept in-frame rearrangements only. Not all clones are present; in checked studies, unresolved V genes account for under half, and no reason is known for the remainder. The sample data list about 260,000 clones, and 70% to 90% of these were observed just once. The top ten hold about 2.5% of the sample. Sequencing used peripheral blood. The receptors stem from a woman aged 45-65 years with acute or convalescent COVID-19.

CDR3 sequence reads: CATRGTVGRGELFF. CDR3 DNA: TGTGCCACCCGCGGGACAGTTGGCCGCGGGGAGCTGTTTTTT. This chain uses TRBV24-1 with TRBJ2-2; tentative D call: TRBD1 (7 bases). Trimming removed 9 bases from V and 7 bases from J, with 17 bases in between. Germline V gives CDR1 KGHDR, CDR2 SFDVKD. The CDR3 sequence is 14 residues long.

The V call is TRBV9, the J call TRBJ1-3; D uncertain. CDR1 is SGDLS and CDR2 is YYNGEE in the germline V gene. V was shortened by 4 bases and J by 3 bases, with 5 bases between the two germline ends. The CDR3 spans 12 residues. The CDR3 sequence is CASSRDGNTIYF. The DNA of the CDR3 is TGTGCCAGCAGCCGGGATGGAAACACCATATATTTT.

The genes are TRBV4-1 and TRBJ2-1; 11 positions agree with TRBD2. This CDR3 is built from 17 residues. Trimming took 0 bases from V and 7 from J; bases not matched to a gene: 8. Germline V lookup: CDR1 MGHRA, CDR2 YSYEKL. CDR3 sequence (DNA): TGCGCCAGCAGCCAAGAAATAGCGGGAGGGCCTAAGAATGAGCAGTTCTTC. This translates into CASSQEIAGGPKNEQFF.